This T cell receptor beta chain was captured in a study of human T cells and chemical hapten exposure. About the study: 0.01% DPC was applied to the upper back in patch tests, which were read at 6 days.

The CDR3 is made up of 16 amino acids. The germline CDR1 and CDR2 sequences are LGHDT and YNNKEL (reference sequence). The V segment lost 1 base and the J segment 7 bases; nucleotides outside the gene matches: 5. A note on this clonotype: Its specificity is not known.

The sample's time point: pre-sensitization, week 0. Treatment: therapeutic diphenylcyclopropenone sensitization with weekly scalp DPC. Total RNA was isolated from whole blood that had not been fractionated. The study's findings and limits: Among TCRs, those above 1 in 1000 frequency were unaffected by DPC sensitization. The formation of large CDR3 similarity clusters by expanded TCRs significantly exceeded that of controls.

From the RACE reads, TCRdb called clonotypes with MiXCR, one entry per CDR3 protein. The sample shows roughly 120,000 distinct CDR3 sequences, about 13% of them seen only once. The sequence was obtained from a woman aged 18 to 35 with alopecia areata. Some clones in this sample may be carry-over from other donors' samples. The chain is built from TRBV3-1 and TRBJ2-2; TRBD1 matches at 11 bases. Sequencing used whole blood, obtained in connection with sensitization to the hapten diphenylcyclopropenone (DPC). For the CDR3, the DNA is TGTGCCAGCAGCCAAGGGACAGGGGGCAAGAACGGGGAGCTGTTTTTT. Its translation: CASSQGTGGKNGELFF.